These 10 T cell receptor beta chains share one sample of origin, sequenced in a study of blood T cell repertoires in COVID-19. The repertoire was sequenced with immunoSEQ multiplex PCR; TCRdb's copy has only in-frame clones and lacks some. The sample has around 310,000 clones, roughly 90% seen once. Material for sequencing was peripheral blood. The origin of the receptors is a woman aged 45-60 years with active or convalescent COVID-19.

This clone came up a few times. The chain carries TRBV4-1 and TRBJ1-2; weak D call: TRBD1 (5 bases). The CDR3 contains 14 residues. The germline V and J ends were trimmed by 0 bases and 8 bases, with 13 bases remaining between them. Germline CDR1 and CDR2: MGHRA and YSYEKL. The CDR3 region has the DNA TGCGCCAGCAGCCAAGATCAGGCAGGGAGGGGCTACACCTTC. Translating it yields CASSQDQAGRGYTF.

This clone has a handful of counts. The CDR3 here is CASSGGGQAGHGYTF. The CDR3 DNA sequence: TGTGCCAGCAGTGGCGGGGGACAGGCGGGGCATGGCTACACCTTC. V gene TRBV2 combines with J gene TRBJ1-2, with 8 nucleotides matching TRBD1. Germline CDR1 is SNHLY and CDR2 is FYNNEI. The V and J ends lost 4 bases and 6 bases, in that order; junction bases with no gene match: 10. This CDR3 is 15 amino acids long.

Comments on this clone: The same CDR3 also results from other DNA sequences found in this sample. The rearrangement joins TRBV7-9 to TRBJ1-4; no definite D call. This CDR3 has 15 residues. Germline lookup yields CDR1 SEHNR and CDR2 FQNEAQ (reference sequence). V shed 0 bases and J shed 0 bases, with 5 bases lying between them. The CDR3 sequence: CASSLAETTNEKLFF. CDR3 coding DNA: TGTGCCAGCAGCTTAGCCGAGACAACTAATGAAAAACTGTTTTTT.

The gene calls are TRBV28 and TRBJ1-1, with D unresolved. This CDR3 spans 11 amino acids. V was trimmed by 5 bases and J by 3 bases, leaving 4 bases between them. Germline lookup yields CDR1 MDHEN and CDR2 SYDVKM. CDR3 DNA: TGTGCCAGCAGTATCTACACTGAAGCTTTCTTT. Protein sequence: CASSIYTEAFF.

The genes are TRBV15 and TRBJ1-4, with 8 bases matching TRBD1. The germline V gene has CDR1 LNHNV and CDR2 YYDKDF (reference sequence). This CDR3 is built from 20 residues. J was trimmed by 3 bases and V by 5 bases; bases with no gene match: 20. The DNA of the CDR3 is TGTGCCACCAGCCTTACTAATATGGACAGGGTAGGGCCGGCTAATGAAAAACTGTTTTTT. Translating gives CATSLTNMDRVGPANEKLFF.

CDR3 DNA sequence: TGTGCCAGCAGCTTAGAAAGACTAGCGGCCTACAATGAGCAGTTCTTC. It specifies CASSLERLAAYNEQFF. The chain couples TRBV7-9 to TRBJ2-1; TRBD2 aligns across 9 bases. V lost 1 base, J lost 2 bases, and 3 bases stayed unmatched. CDR3 length equals 16 residues. Per the germline V gene, CDR1 is SEHNR and CDR2 is FQNEAQ (reference sequence).

The chain carries TRBV6-5 and TRBJ1-2, with D unclear. V shed 5 bases and J shed 5 bases, with 15 bases lying between them. The length of the CDR3 is 14 residues. Germline assignment: CDR1 MNHEY and CDR2 SVGAGI. CDR3 nucleotides: TGTGCCAGCAGTACCCGGGGAGGAGATTATGGCTACACCTTC. Translation: CASSTRGGDYGYTF.

The CDR3 region has the DNA TGTGCCAGCAGTTACGGAGGTAGCTCTGGGGCCAACGTCCTGACTTTC. It specifies CASSYGGSSGANVLTF. The V gene is TRBV6-2 or TRBV6-3, the J gene TRBJ2-6, with D possibly matching TRBD2 (5 bases). The CDR3 spans 16 residues. The germline gives CDR1 MNHEY, CDR2 SVGEGT. The ends were cut back, 2 bases at V and 0 bases at J, with 8 bases in the middle.

This chain connects TRBV29-1 to TRBJ1-1; D unresolved. The V gene lost 6 bases and the J gene lost 1 base, with 6 bases spanning the gap. Per germline, CDR1 SQVTM and CDR2 ANQGSEA. The CDR3 loop spans 11 amino acids. In nucleotides, the CDR3 is TGCAGCGTCGAGGGGAACACTGAAGCTTTCTTT. Translated, it gives CSVEGNTEAFF. Looking up the rest from reference TRBV29-1 and TRBJ1-1 gives the full variable domain: SAVISQKPSRDICQRGTSLTIQCQVDSQVTMMFWYRQQPGQSLTLIATANQGSEATYESGFVIDKFPISRPNLTFSTLTVSNMSPEDSSIYLCSVEGNTEAFFGQGTRLTVV.

The rearrangement links TRBV4-1 to TRBJ1-2; D is perhaps TRBD1 (6 bases). V was trimmed by 1 base and J by 3 bases, leaving 15 bases between them. This CDR3 is built from 16 residues. The germline V gene encodes CDR1 MGHRA and CDR2 YSYEKL. As DNA, the CDR3 is TGCGCCAGCAGCCAAGGGGGGGGCATGAGGCACTATGGCTACACCTTC. It is translated as CASSQGGGMRHYGYTF.